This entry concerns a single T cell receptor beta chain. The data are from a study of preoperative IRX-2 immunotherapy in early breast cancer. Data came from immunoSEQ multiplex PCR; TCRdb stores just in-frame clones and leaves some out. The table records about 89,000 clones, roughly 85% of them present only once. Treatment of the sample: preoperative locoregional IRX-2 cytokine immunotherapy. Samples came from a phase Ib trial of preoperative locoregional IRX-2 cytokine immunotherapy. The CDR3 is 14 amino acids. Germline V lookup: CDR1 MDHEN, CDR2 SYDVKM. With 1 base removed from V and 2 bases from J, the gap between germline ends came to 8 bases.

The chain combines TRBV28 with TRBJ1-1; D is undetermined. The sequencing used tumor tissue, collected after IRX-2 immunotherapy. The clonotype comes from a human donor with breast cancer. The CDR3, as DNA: TGTGCCAGCAGTTTATTTTGGCGTAACACTGAAGCTTTCTTT. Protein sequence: CASSLFWRNTEAFF.